This entry is about one T cell receptor (beta chain). CDR3 length: 16 amino acids. Germline V gene data show CDR1 as LGHDT and CDR2 as YNNKEL (reference sequence). This record comes from a study of blood T cells in healthy people across ages. With a J-beta primer mix and a sample-barcoded 5' primer, a second PCR ran about 7 to 12 cycles. TCRdb used MiXCR to reprocess the 5' RACE reads, holding one entry per CDR3 protein. The data hold around 900,000 distinct CDR3 sequences, with 51% observed a single time. Material for sequencing was blood. The chain uses TRBV3-1 and TRBJ2-4, with TRBD1 matching over 7 bases. The assigned J gene may be wrong: the sequence end matches TRBJ2-7 better. The receptor was isolated from a woman aged 55-69 years in good health. CDR3 amino acids: CASSQTKPGQSYEQYF. DNA for the CDR3: TGTGCCAGCAGCCAGACAAAACCGGGACAGAGCTACGAGCAGTACTTC.